The source of this T cell receptor (beta chain) is a study of T cells after yellow fever vaccination. TCRdb used MiXCR to reprocess the 5' RACE reads, holding one entry per CDR3 protein. The sample has 65,000 to 90,000 distinct CDR3 sequences, around 7% seen once. This clonotype was detected only a few times. The CDR3 contains 15 residues. Germline-derived CDR1 and CDR2 are MNHEY and SVGAGI. V was pared by 4 bases and J by 0 bases, with 12 bases between. This chain uses TRBV6-5 with TRBJ1-1, with D possibly being TRBD1 (5 bases). The receptor was derived from a man aged 25-40 years who received the YFV17D yellow fever vaccine. Material: CD8+ T cells sorted from PBMCs, obtained on the day of the yellow fever booster vaccination. The CDR3 protein is CASSWDLGMNTEAFF. CDR3 in DNA: TGTGCCAGCAGTTGGGACCTGGGTATGAACACTGAAGCTTTCTTT.